These 24 T cell receptor beta chains were all obtained from the same sample, sequenced in a study of T-cell memory formation after mild COVID-19. Using its own MiXCR run on the 5' RACE reads, TCRdb lists one record per CDR3 protein. The table includes approximately 340,000 distinct CDR3 sequences, 10% to 15% detected once. Sequencing input: PBMCs or a T cell subset sorted from them (not recorded which). The receptors stem from a man younger than 35 who had mild COVID-19 (a few samples of this study predate the infection). Cell type and time point are not known.

This clonotype has more than one count but fewer than ten. J is TRBJ1-1 and V is TRBV7-2; D might be TRBD1 (6 bases). V lost 6 bases to trimming and J lost 1 base, with 15 bases between them. This CDR3 region has 15 residues. Germline CDR1 reads SGHTA; CDR2 reads FQGNSA. The CDR3 protein is CASSPPGHWNTEAFF. CDR3 in DNA: TGTGCCAGCAGTCCACCGGGACACTGGAACACTGAAGCTTTCTTT.

CDR3 sequence reads: CATSSPRGGNEQFF. The CDR3 DNA is TGTGCCACCAGCAGTCCTCGGGGGGGGAATGAGCAGTTCTTC. The chain is built from TRBV15 and TRBJ2-1; 8 bases match TRBD2. J was trimmed by 7 bases and V by 3 bases; bases with no gene match: 5. The germline gives CDR1 LNHNV, CDR2 YYDKDF (reference sequence). This CDR3 comprises 14 residues.

This clonotype has more than one count but fewer than ten. The chain links TRBV4-1 to TRBJ1-1, with TRBD1 matching 11 bases. This CDR3 region has 15 residues. Germline lookup yields CDR1 MGHRA and CDR2 YSYEKL. The ends lost 3 bases at V and 6 bases at J; junction bases unmatched: 6. CDR3 bases: TGCGCCAGCAGCCAGCTCCGGGACAGGGGGTCTGAAGCTTTCTTT. Its protein product is CASSQLRDRGSEAFF.

This clonotype was found once. The limits of the CDR3 on the DNA are not certain, so only TCRdb's listed CDR3 is given. The chain joins TRBV10-3 to TRBJ2-2; the DNA was not compared with TRBD2, the D call given in the table. Germline CDR1 ENHRY, CDR2 SYGVKD. The CDR3 totals 16 residues, both ends included. The CDR3: CAINGVAGGTTGELIF.

The genes are TRBV4-2 and TRBJ1-5; 11 nucleotides align to TRBD1. Germline CDR1 LGHNA, CDR2 YNFKEQ. Trimming cost V 8 bases and J 1 base; bases outside gene matches: 4. The CDR3 runs 15 residues. The CDR3 region has the DNA TGTGCCAGCGGGGACAGGGGGGTGAGCAATCAGCCCCAGCATTTT. Translation: CASGDRGVSNQPQHF.

The genes are TRBV2 and TRBJ2-7, with D maybe TRBD2 (6 bases). The germline V gene has CDR1 SNHLY and CDR2 FYNNEI. The CDR3 extends over 14 amino acids. V lost 6 bases to trimming and J lost 6 bases, with 18 bases between them. CDR3 bases: TGTGCCAGCAGCCTGGGTTGGTCCGGGAGCGAGCAGTACTTC. This encodes CASSLGWSGSEQYF.

This rearrangement joins TRBV6-5 to TRBJ2-3, with D possibly being TRBD1 (5 bases). The CDR3 is made up of 14 amino acids. Deletions cut 6 bases from V and 0 bases from J, with 10 bases between. The germline V gene has CDR1 MNHEY and CDR2 SVGAGI. The CDR3 DNA sequence: TGTGCCAGCAGATGGGGCGGTAGCACAGATACGCAGTATTTT. Its translation is CASRWGGSTDTQYF.

This clonotype has a handful of counts. The CDR3 loop is CATSTTLDRRDQPQHF. The DNA for the CDR3 is TGTGCCACCAGCACGACTCTGGACAGGAGAGATCAGCCCCAGCATTTT. The J gene is TRBJ1-5, the V gene TRBV15; 7 bases line up with TRBD1. The V and J ends lost 4 bases and 5 bases, in that order; junction bases with no gene match: 11. The CDR3 has 16 amino acids. Per the germline V gene, CDR1 is LNHNV and CDR2 is YYDKDF (reference sequence).

Points on this clonotype: A much larger clone lies a single base off, so this may be a read error. The rearrangement links TRBV12-3 or TRBV12-4 to TRBJ2-3; the D is unclear. CDR3 size: 10 residues. V was cut by 4 bases and J by 4 bases, with 0 bases left in between. CDR3 sequence: CASSSDTQYF. The CDR3 nucleotides are TGTGCCAGCAGTTCAGATACGCAGTATTTT.

The gene calls are TRBV5-5 and TRBJ2-1; 7 positions agree with TRBD1. The germline CDR1 and CDR2 sequences are SGHKS and YYEKEE (reference sequence). The CDR3 covers 15 residues. J lost 2 bases, V lost 5 bases, and 7 bases had no gene match. CDR3 sequence (DNA): TGTGCCAGCAGGTCCGGGACAGAGGCCTACAATGAGCAGTTCTTC. Translation: CASRSGTEAYNEQFF.

This clonotype was recorded many times. The rearrangement joins TRBV20-1 to TRBJ2-7; 7 bases match TRBD2. Germline values: CDR1 DFQATT, CDR2 SNEGSKA (reference sequence). The CDR3 runs 15 residues. V lost 1 base to trimming and J lost 2 bases; unmatched junction nucleotides: 8. The CDR3 protein is CSARAAEGGAYEQYF. The CDR3, as DNA: TGCAGTGCTAGAGCTGCGGAGGGAGGGGCCTACGAGCAGTACTTC.

V and J are TRBV5-1 and TRBJ2-5; D uncertain. Trimming removed 4 bases at V and 4 bases at J, with 8 bases between. The CDR3 consists of 12 residues. Germline V gives CDR1 SGHRS, CDR2 YFSETQ. Here the CDR3 reads CASSPAVETQYF. Here the CDR3 DNA reads TGCGCCAGCAGCCCGGCCGTAGAGACCCAGTACTTC.

This clonotype was detected a few times. The chain carries TRBV9 and TRBJ2-5; D possibly corresponds to TRBD2 (6 bases). In germline, CDR1 is SGDLS, CDR2 YYNGEE. V lost 0 bases, J lost 2 bases, and 14 bases lay in between. The length of the CDR3 is 16 residues. The chain's CDR3 is CASSVGALAGQETQYF. CDR3 nucleotide sequence: TGTGCCAGCAGCGTAGGCGCGTTGGCGGGGCAAGAGACCCAGTACTTC.

This clonotype has a count of ten or more. This rearrangement joins TRBV5-5 to TRBJ2-1; TRBD1 might be the D (6 bases). CDR3 length: 13 amino acids. V lost 4 bases, J lost 8 bases, and 13 bases lay in between. Germline lookup yields CDR1 SGHKS and CDR2 YYEKEE (reference sequence). This CDR3 reads CASSRGMRDEQFF. For the CDR3, the DNA is TGTGCCAGCAGCAGGGGGATGAGGGATGAGCAGTTCTTC. Full variable domain (remainder filled in from reference TRBV5-5 and TRBJ2-1): DAGVTQSPTHLIKTRGQQVTLRCSPISGHKSVSWYQQVLGQGPQFIFQYYEKEERGRGNFPDRFSARQFPNYSSELNVNALLLGDSALYLCASSRGMRDEQFFGPGTRLTVL.

The chain links TRBV20-1 to TRBJ2-1; no firm D call. The CDR3 totals 13 residues. The germline V and J ends were trimmed by 3 bases and 2 bases, with 8 bases remaining between them. Germline V gene data show CDR1 as DFQATT and CDR2 as SNEGSKA (reference sequence). The CDR3 DNA reads as TGCAGTGCTAGGGGCAGTCCCTACAATGAGCAGTTCTTC. It is translated as CSARGSPYNEQFF.

This clonotype was counted between two and nine times. V is TRBV7-9 and J is TRBJ1-2; D is uncertain. The germline gives CDR1 SEHNR, CDR2 FQNEAQ (reference sequence). V shed 5 bases and J shed 5 bases, with 24 bases lying between them. The CDR3 is made up of 17 amino acids. The DNA of the CDR3 is TGTGCCAGCAGCGATGCCCTGTCTCCGGGTGGAAGATATGGCTACACCTTC. This translates into CASSDALSPGGRYGYTF.

This clonotype occurred a few times. This rearrangement joins TRBV18 to TRBJ2-7; 7 nucleotides agree with TRBD1. Germline V CDR1 and CDR2: KGHSH, LQKENI. After removal of 2 bases from V and 2 bases from J, the junction contained 3 bases not matched to a gene. The CDR3 length is 14 residues. DNA of the CDR3: TGTGCCAGCTCACCATGGGGGACAGCCTACGAGCAGTACTTC. It codes for CASSPWGTAYEQYF.

The V call is TRBV20-1, the J call TRBJ1-2; D perhaps matches TRBD1 (5 bases). The CDR3 consists of 13 residues. Germline CDR1 and CDR2: DFQATT and SNEGSKA (reference sequence). Trimming took off 3 bases at V and 6 bases at J, with 14 bases between the two ends. CDR3 loop: CSASWRSGDGYTF. CDR3 sequence (DNA): TGCAGTGCTAGTTGGCGATCGGGGGATGGCTACACCTTC.

For this clonotype: An end of the junction differs from the germline gene, which may be a read error. The chain is built from TRBV20-1 and TRBJ1-5, with D perhaps matching TRBD1 (5 bases). The CDR3 has 12 amino acids. Germline assignment: CDR1 DFQATT and CDR2 SNEGSKA (reference sequence). The DNA of the CDR3 is TGCAGTGTCCGGTCGGGGGATCAGCCCAAGCATTTT. It specifies CSVRSGDQPKHF.

This clonotype has at least ten counts. V gene TRBV3-1 combines with J gene TRBJ2-7, with D unresolved. V dropped 3 bases and J dropped 0 bases, with 9 bases sitting between them. Germline CDR1 reads LGHDT; CDR2 reads YNNKEL (reference sequence). This CDR3 is 14 amino acids long. The CDR3 protein is CASSQGHSSYEQYF. DNA of the CDR3: TGTGCCAGCAGCCAGGGCCATAGCTCCTACGAGCAGTACTTC.

There are a few counts of this clonotype. For the CDR3, the DNA is TGTGCCAGCAGTCCACCCCCTGGACAGACCTACGAGCAGTACTTC. Translated: CASSPPPGQTYEQYF. The J gene is TRBJ2-7, the V gene TRBV7-2, with D possibly TRBD1 on 6 matching bases. Germline assignment: CDR1 SGHTA and CDR2 FQGNSA. V shed 6 bases and J shed 2 bases, with 17 bases lying between them. This CDR3 contains 15 residues.

This chain connects TRBV7-9 to TRBJ1-2; D remains unclear. V lost 5 bases and J 2 bases, leaving 12 bases between the germline ends. The CDR3 has 14 residues. Germline CDR1 is SEHNR and CDR2 is FQNEAQ (reference sequence). The CDR3: CASSPELLNYGYTF. The CDR3 DNA reads as TGTGCCAGCAGCCCTGAATTACTAAACTATGGCTACACCTTC.

The chain recombines TRBV4-3 with TRBJ2-1; perhaps D is TRBD1 or TRBD2 (5 bases each). Trimming left V 0 bases short and J 7 bases short, with 10 bases between. CDR1 LGHNA and CDR2 YSLEER come from the germline V gene. This CDR3 is built from 14 residues. The CDR3 nucleotides are TGCGCCAGCAGCCAAGAAAGTTGGGGGAATGAGCAGTTCTTC. It yields the protein CASSQESWGNEQFF.

The chain uses TRBV20-1 and TRBJ2-3; TRBD1 agrees at 9 bases. Trimming cost V 8 bases and J 5 bases; bases outside gene matches: 20. Germline assignment: CDR1 DFQATT and CDR2 SNEGSKA (reference sequence). This CDR3 spans 17 amino acids. CDR3 in DNA: TGCAGTTCTCAACACCGGGCGGGACAGGGTGATTTAGATACGCAGTATTTT. Protein product: CSSQHRAGQGDLDTQYF.